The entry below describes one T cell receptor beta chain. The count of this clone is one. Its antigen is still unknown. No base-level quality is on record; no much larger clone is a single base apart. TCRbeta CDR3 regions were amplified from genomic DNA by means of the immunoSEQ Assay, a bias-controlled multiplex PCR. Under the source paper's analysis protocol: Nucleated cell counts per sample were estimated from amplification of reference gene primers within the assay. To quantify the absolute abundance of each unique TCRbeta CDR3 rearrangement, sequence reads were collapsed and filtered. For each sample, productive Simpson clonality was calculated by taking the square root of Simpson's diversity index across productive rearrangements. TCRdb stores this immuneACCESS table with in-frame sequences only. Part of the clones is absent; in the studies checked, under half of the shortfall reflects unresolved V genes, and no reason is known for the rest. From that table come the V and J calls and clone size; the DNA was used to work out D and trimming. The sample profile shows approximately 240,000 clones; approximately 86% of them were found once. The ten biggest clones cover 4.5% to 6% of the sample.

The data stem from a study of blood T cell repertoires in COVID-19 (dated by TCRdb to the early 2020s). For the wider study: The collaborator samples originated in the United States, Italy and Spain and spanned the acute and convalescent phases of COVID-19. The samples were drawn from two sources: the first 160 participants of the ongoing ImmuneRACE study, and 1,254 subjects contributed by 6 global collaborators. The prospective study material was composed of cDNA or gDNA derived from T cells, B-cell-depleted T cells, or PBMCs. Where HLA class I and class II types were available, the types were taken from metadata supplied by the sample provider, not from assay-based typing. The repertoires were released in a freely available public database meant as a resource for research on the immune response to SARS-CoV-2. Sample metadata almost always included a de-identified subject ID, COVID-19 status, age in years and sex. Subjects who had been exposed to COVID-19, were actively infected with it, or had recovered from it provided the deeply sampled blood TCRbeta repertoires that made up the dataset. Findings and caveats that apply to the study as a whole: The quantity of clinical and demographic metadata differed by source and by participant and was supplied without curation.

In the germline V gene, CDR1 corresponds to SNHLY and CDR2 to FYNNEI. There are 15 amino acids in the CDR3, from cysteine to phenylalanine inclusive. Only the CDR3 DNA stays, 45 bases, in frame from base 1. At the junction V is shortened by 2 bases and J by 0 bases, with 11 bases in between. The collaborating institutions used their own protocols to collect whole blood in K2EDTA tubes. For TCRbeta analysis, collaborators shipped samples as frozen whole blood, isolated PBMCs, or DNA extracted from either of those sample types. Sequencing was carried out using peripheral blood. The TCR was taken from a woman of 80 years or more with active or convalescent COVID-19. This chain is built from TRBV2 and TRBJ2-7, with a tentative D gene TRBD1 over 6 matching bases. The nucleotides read TGTGCCAGCAGTGAAACAACAGGGATCTCCTACGAGCAGTACTTC. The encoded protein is CASSETTGISYEQYF.